This T cell receptor (beta chain) originates from a study of T cells in Graves' hyperthyroidism and ophthalmopathy. On the study more broadly: The initial diagnosis was the point when peripheral blood was collected, ahead of any treatment.

Amplification of TCR beta CDR3 regions used RNA as the template. The TCR CDR3 first-round RT-PCR relied on the HTBI primer set. TCRdb recomputed calls from the multiplex PCR reads with MiXCR, one row per CDR3 protein. Of roughly 350,000 distinct CDR3 sequences listed, approximately 14% were seen once; the top ten hold around 23%. This clonotype was picked up many times. Those patients with uncontrolled infection, other autoimmune disease, pregnancy or lactation were excluded. The PBMCs were sourced from fresh peripheral blood (around 10 ml). V shed 5 bases and J shed 7 bases, with 16 bases lying between them. This CDR3 has 14 residues. Germline V gene data show CDR1 as SGHKS and CDR2 as YYEKEE (reference sequence).

Sample: blood. The TCR comes from a woman between 25 and 40 years old with Graves' hyperthyroidism. The chain joins TRBV5-5 to TRBJ2-1; no reliable D call. The CDR3 nucleotides are TGTGCCAGCAGTCGCACACGCCAGTGGAATGAGCAGTTCTTC. The encoded protein is CASSRTRQWNEQFF.